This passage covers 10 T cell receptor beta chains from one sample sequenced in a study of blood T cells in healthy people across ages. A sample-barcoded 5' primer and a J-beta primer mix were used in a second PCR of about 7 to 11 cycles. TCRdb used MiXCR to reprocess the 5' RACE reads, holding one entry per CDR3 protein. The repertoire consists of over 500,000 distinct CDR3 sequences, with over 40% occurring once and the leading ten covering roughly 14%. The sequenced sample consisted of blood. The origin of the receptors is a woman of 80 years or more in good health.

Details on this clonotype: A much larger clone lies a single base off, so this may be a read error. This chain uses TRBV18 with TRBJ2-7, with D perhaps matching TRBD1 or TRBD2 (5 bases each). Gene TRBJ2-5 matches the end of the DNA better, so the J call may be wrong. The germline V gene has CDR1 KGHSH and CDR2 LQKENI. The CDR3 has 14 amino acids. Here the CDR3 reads CASSSYGAEETQYF. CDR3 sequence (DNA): TGTGCCAGCTCATCTTACGGGGCGGAAGAGACCCAGTACTTC.

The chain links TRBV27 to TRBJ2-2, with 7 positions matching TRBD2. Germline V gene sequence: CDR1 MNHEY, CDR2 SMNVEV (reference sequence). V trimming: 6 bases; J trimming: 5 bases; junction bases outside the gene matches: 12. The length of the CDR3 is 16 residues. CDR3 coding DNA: TGTGCCAGCAGCTTGAGAGGTCTAGCGGTGACCGGGGAGCTGTTTTTT. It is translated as CASSLRGLAVTGELFF.

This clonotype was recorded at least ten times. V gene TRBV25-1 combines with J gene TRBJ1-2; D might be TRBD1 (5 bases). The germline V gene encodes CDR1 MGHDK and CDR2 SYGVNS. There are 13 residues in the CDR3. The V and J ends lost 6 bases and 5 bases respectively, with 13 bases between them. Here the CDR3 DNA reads TGTGCCAGCAGCCGGGACTACGGGTATGGCTACACCTTC. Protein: CASSRDYGYGYTF.

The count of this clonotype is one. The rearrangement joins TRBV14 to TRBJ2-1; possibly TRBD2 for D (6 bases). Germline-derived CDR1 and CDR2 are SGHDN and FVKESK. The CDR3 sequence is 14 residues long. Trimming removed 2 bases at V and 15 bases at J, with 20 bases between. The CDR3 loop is CASSQLMAGPSAFF. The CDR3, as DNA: TGTGCCAGCAGCCAACTCATGGCCGGGCCTAGCGCGTTCTTC. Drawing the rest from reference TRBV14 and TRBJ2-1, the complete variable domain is EAGVTQFPSHSVIEKGQTVTLRCDPISGHDNLYWYRRVMGKEIKFLLHFVKESKQDESGMPNNRFLAERTGGTYSTLKVQPAELEDSGVYFCASSQLMAGPSAFFGPGTRLTVL.

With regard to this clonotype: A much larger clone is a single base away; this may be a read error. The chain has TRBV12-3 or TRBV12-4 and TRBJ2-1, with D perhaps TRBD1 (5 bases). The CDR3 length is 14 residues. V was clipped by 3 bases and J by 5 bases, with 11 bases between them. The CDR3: CASSFLQVHNEQFF. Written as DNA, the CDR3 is TGTGCCAGCAGTTTCCTACAGGTCCACAATGAGCAGTTCTTC.

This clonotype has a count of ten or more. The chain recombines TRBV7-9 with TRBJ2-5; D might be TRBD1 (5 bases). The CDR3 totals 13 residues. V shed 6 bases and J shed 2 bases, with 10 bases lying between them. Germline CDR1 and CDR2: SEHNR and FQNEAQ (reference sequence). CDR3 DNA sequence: TGTGCCAGCAGTTTGCGACAGCAAGAGACCCAGTACTTC. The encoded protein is CASSLRQQETQYF.

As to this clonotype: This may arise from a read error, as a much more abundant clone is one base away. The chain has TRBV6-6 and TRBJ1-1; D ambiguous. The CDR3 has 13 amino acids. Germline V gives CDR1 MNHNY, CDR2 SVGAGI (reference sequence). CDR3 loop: CASSDSQVTEAFF. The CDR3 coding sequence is TGTGCCAGCAGTGACTCCCAGGTCACTGAAGCTTTCTTT.

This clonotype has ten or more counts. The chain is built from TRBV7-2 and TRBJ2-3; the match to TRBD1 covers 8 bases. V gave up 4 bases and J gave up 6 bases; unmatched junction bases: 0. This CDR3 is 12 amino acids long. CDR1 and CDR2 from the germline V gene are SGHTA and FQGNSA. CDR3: CASSWTGDTQYF. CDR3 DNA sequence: TGTGCCAGCAGCTGGACAGGGGATACGCAGTATTTT.

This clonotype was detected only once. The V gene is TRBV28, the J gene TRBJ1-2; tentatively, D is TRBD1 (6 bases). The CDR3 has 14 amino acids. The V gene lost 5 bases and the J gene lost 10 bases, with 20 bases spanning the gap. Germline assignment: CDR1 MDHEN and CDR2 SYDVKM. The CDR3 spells CASSASRDNPIYTF. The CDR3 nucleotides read TGTGCCAGCAGTGCTAGCCGGGACAATCCCATCTACACCTTC.

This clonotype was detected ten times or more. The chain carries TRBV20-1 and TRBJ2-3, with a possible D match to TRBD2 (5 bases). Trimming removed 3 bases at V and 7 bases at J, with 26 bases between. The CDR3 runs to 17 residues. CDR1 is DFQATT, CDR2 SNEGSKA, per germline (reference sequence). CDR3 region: CSASGAWSRGISHTQYF. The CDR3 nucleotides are TGCAGTGCTAGCGGCGCGTGGTCCCGGGGAATAAGTCATACGCAGTATTTT.